This T cell receptor (beta chain) emerged from a study of T cell responses to AZD1222 COVID-19 vaccine. Assay: immunoSEQ multiplex PCR; the TCRdb copy retains only in-frame clones and omits some. The table shows around 120,000 clones, with about 92% occurring only once. The CDR3 runs 16 residues. Germline V gene sequence: CDR1 MNHEY, CDR2 SVGEGT. Trimming removed 6 bases from V and 4 bases from J; junction bases left unmatched: 11. This receptor was taken from an adult in good health. Specimen: peripheral blood, collected on day 0 of AZD1222 vaccination. This rearrangement joins TRBV6-2 or TRBV6-3 to TRBJ2-7; 11 bases map to TRBD2. The CDR3 region has the DNA TGTGCCAGCAGCCCTACGGTGCTAGCGGGAGGATACGAGCAGTACTTC. Encoded protein: CASSPTVLAGGYEQYF.